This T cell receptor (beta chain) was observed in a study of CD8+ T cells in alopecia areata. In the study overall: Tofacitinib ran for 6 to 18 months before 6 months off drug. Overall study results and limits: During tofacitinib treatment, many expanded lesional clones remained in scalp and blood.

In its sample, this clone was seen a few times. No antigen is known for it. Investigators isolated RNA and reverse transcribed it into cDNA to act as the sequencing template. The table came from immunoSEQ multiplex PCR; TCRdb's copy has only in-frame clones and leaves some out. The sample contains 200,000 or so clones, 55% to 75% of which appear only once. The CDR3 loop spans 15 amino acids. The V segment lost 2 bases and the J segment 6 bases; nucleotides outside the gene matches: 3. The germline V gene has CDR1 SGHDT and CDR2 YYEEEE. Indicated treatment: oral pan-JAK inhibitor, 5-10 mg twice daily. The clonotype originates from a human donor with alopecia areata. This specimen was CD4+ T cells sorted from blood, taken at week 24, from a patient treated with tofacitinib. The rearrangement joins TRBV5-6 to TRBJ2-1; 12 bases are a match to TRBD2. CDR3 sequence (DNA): TGTGCCAGCAGCTTACTAGCGGGAGGCACCAATGAGCAGTTCTTC. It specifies CASSLLAGGTNEQFF.